The 27 T cell receptor beta chains listed next were all sequenced from one sample in a study of CD8+CD57+ T cells in acquired aplastic anemia. Genomic DNA provided the template from which TCR beta VDJ and CDR3 profiles were obtained. TCRdb re-called the reads with MiXCR, one entry per CDR3 protein. The table has approximately 190,000 distinct CDR3 sequences, around 45% seen once. Before being chosen for sequencing, patients had shown CD8+CD57+ cell expansion by flow cytometry. Sequencing was performed on sorted CD4+, CD8+, or CD8+CD57+ T cells (not recorded which) from PBMCs. These receptors originate from a human donor with aplastic anemia.

V usage is TRBV10-1 and J usage is TRBJ2-5, with D possibly being TRBD1 or TRBD2 (5 bases each). Trimming removed 3 bases at V and 7 bases at J, with 12 bases between. Germline V lookup: CDR1 WNHNN, CDR2 SYGVQD (reference sequence). The CDR3 has 13 residues. CDR3 nucleotide sequence: TGCGCCAGCAGTGATAGGGACGTGGGGACCCAGTACTTC. It encodes CASSDRDVGTQYF.

To note about this clonotype: Mismatch with germline at one junction end may stem from a read error. The CDR3 bases are TGTGCCGCCAGCAGAGGGAGGGGGGAGGCTTTCTTT. As protein: CAASRGRGEAFF. This rearrangement joins TRBV15 to TRBJ1-1; D is perhaps TRBD1 (6 bases). Germline CDR1 reads LNHNV; CDR2 reads YYDKDF (reference sequence). The CDR3 runs to 12 residues.

This rearrangement joins TRBV14 to TRBJ2-7; D call uncertain. Germline V gene lookup returns CDR1 SGHDN and CDR2 FVKESK. There are 13 residues in the CDR3. The ends were cut back, 5 bases at V and 3 bases at J, with 11 bases in the middle. CDR3 region: CASSDEVYYEQYF. For the CDR3, the DNA is TGTGCCAGCAGCGACGAGGTATACTACGAGCAGTACTTC.

J is TRBJ1-5 and V is TRBV2, with D tentatively TRBD2 (6 bases). The J call may not be correct, given that the DNA end is closer to TRBJ2-3. Per germline, CDR1 SNHLY and CDR2 FYNNEI. CDR3 length: 12 amino acids. The CDR3 coding sequence is TGTGCCAGCAGTGAGCGGGACCGTGTCCAGTATTTT. Protein product: CASSERDRVQYF.

A word on this clonotype: A much larger clone differs from this one at a single base, so this may be a read error. This chain connects TRBV5-6 to TRBJ2-5, with TRBD2 as a possible D gene (6 bases). V was cut by 4 bases and J by 4 bases, with 17 bases left in between. CDR1 is SGHDT and CDR2 is YYEEEE in the germline V gene. CDR3 size: 15 residues. CDR3 coding DNA: TGTGCCAGCAGCCCCCGAGGAGGGGTGTTAGAGACCCAGTACTTC. Protein: CASSPRGGVLETQYF.

This clonotype was observed a few times. The genes are TRBV29-1 and TRBJ1-1; D not certain. Germline V lookup: CDR1 SQVTM, CDR2 ANQGSEA. This CDR3 is 10 amino acids long. Trimming removed 6 bases from V and 8 bases from J, with 10 bases in between. The CDR3 nucleotides are TGCAGCGTGTGGGGTCTCGAAGCTTTCTTT. It codes for CSVWGLEAFF.

This clonotype appeared many times. The V call is TRBV20-1, the J call TRBJ2-5; maybe TRBD2 (5 bases). CDR1 is DFQATT and CDR2 is SNEGSKA in the germline V gene (reference sequence). The CDR3 loop spans 12 amino acids. V lost 1 base and J 4 bases, leaving 7 bases between the germline ends. The CDR3 spells CSARGGRETQYF. DNA for the CDR3: TGCAGTGCTAGAGGCGGGCGAGAGACCCAGTACTTC.

This clonotype came up a few times. The gene calls are TRBV27 and TRBJ1-5; tentatively, D is TRBD1 (5 bases). From germline, CDR1 is MNHEY and CDR2 SMNVEV (reference sequence). The CDR3 consists of 14 residues. V gave up 0 bases and J gave up 8 bases, with 11 bases separating them. CDR3 nucleotide sequence: TGTGCCAGCAGTTTATCGATTTCGGGGGAGCCCCAGCATTTT. It encodes CASSLSISGEPQHF.

Only a few counts were recorded for this clonotype. The rearrangement links TRBV5-4 to TRBJ2-1, with no clear D. Looked up from germline, CDR1 is SGHNT and CDR2 is YYREEE (reference sequence). Between the trimmed V and J ends, which lost 0 bases and 9 bases, there was a span of 16 bases. The CDR3 length is 15 residues. CDR3: CASSLGPPGVSEQFF. Here the CDR3 DNA reads TGTGCCAGCAGCTTGGGACCCCCTGGGGTATCTGAGCAGTTCTTC.

The CDR3 DNA sequence: TGCAGTGCTAGAGGATTGCAGGGGGCGTCGTTCGAGCAGTACTTC. Translation gives CSARGLQGASFEQYF. This chain links TRBV20-1 with TRBJ2-7; 8 bases align to TRBD1. This CDR3 contains 15 residues. With V trimmed by 1 base and J by 6 bases, 11 bases remained unmatched. The V gene's germline CDR1 is DFQATT and CDR2 SNEGSKA (reference sequence).

The chain is built from TRBV9 and TRBJ2-5; 7 bases map to TRBD1. The CDR3 covers 13 residues. Trimming removed 7 bases from V and 1 base from J; junction bases left unmatched: 4. Per germline, CDR1 SGDLS and CDR2 YYNGEE. The CDR3 DNA follows: TGTGCCAGCGCAAGGGGGCTCCAAGAGACCCAGTACTTC. Translation gives CASARGLQETQYF.

V is TRBV7-9 and J is TRBJ2-3, with a possible D match to TRBD1 (5 bases). The germline CDR1 and CDR2 sequences are SEHNR and FQNEAQ (reference sequence). This CDR3 is 12 amino acids long. V lost 3 bases to trimming and J lost 6 bases, with 7 bases between them. The CDR3 sequence is CASSFPGDTQYF. In nucleotides, the CDR3 is TGTGCCAGCAGCTTTCCAGGGGATACGCAGTATTTT.

This clonotype was counted at least ten times. The genes are TRBV19 and TRBJ1-1; 10 nucleotides agree with TRBD1. Per germline, CDR1 LNHDA and CDR2 SQIVND (reference sequence). J gave up 2 bases and V 7 bases, and 10 bases lay outside the gene matches. This CDR3 comprises 16 residues. The CDR3 DNA sequence: TGTGCCAGTATCAATGCCGGGACAGGGGTTAACACTGAAGCTTTCTTT. This translates into CASINAGTGVNTEAFF.

This chain joins TRBV25-1 and TRBJ2-3, with TRBD2 matching over 10 bases. Germline V CDR1 and CDR2: MGHDK, SYGVNS. Losses at the gene ends were 3 bases for V and 0 bases for J; bases not matched to a gene: 6. This CDR3 spans 17 amino acids. The CDR3 protein is CASSDGLADPSTDTQYF. The CDR3 DNA is TGTGCCAGCAGTGATGGACTAGCGGACCCTAGCACAGATACGCAGTATTTT. The variable domain in full, completed from reference TRBV25-1 and TRBJ2-3, reads EADIYQTPRYLVIGTGKKITLECSQTMGHDKMYWYQQDPGMELHLIHYSYGVNSTEKGDLSSESTVSRIRTEHFPLTLESARPSHTSQYLCASSDGLADPSTDTQYFGPGTRLTVL.

There are a few counts of this clonotype. This chain joins TRBV5-1 and TRBJ2-5; 10 nucleotides agree with TRBD1. This CDR3 is 15 amino acids long. The germline gives CDR1 SGHRS, CDR2 YFSETQ. Unmatched junction bases numbered 7, after V lost 5 bases and J lost 3 bases. CDR3 DNA: TGCGCCAGCAGTTTGACAGGGGGCCTTGAAGAGACCCAGTACTTC. This gives the protein CASSLTGGLEETQYF.

The chain combines TRBV29-1 with TRBJ1-1; 7 nucleotides line up with TRBD1. J was trimmed by 5 bases and V by 6 bases; bases with no gene match: 6. This CDR3 contains 12 residues. The germline gives CDR1 SQVTM, CDR2 ANQGSEA. CDR3 nucleotides: TGCAGCGTGGGGAGGGGGCAAACTGAAGCTTTCTTT. Its protein is CSVGRGQTEAFF.

In this sample, this clonotype turned up many times. The chain has TRBV5-4 and TRBJ1-3; D gene uncertain. The V gene lost 3 bases and the J gene lost 0 bases, with 10 bases spanning the gap. Per germline, CDR1 SGHNT and CDR2 YYREEE (reference sequence). The CDR3 has 15 amino acids. CDR3 nucleotide sequence: TGTGCCAGCAGCTGGGAGGAGAGCTCTGGAAACACCATATATTTT. This codes for CASSWEESSGNTIYF.

V and J are TRBV19 and TRBJ2-1; 13 bases are a match to TRBD2. The CDR3 is made up of 17 amino acids. Germline lookup yields CDR1 LNHDA and CDR2 SQIVND (reference sequence). V shed 5 bases and J 6 bases; nucleotides not matched to a gene: 10. CDR3 loop: CASSSRGTSGKSNEQFF. In nucleotides, the CDR3 is TGTGCCAGTAGTTCCCGAGGGACTAGCGGGAAGTCCAATGAGCAGTTCTTC.

The chain couples TRBV5-6 to TRBJ1-4; D may be TRBD1 (5 bases). The V and J ends lost 0 bases and 6 bases respectively, with 12 bases between them. The CDR3 covers 15 residues. Per germline, CDR1 SGHDT and CDR2 YYEEEE. The CDR3 region is CASSLEGSLDEKLFF. The DNA for the CDR3 is TGTGCCAGCAGCTTGGAGGGGAGCCTGGATGAAAAACTGTTTTTT.

The rearrangement uses TRBV2 and TRBJ1-5; perhaps TRBD1 as D (5 bases). V lost 4 bases and J lost 5, with 9 bases in between. CDR1 SNHLY and CDR2 FYNNEI come from the germline V gene. The CDR3 sequence is 13 residues long. DNA of the CDR3: TGTGCCAGCAGTGCCCAGGGAGATCAGCCCCAGCATTTT. As protein: CASSAQGDQPQHF.

The CDR3 loop reads CASSYSTGNTEAFF. CDR3 in DNA: TGTGCCAGCAGTTACTCGACAGGGAACACTGAAGCTTTCTTT. The V call is TRBV6-5, the J call TRBJ1-1; a possible D gene is TRBD1 (6 bases). Between the trimmed V and J ends, which lost 0 bases and 1 base, there was a span of 6 bases. The V gene's germline CDR1 is MNHEY and CDR2 SVGAGI. The CDR3 is made up of 14 amino acids.

This clonotype was seen ten or more times. The chain is built from TRBV11-2 and TRBJ2-7; D is undetermined. The V and J ends lost 3 bases and 2 bases respectively, with 2 bases between them. Germline values: CDR1 SGHAT, CDR2 FQNNGV. The CDR3 is 11 residues long. The CDR3 DNA follows: TGTGCCAGCAGCTTTGCCTACGAGCAGTACTTC. This sequence encodes CASSFAYEQYF.

The rearrangement uses TRBV19 and TRBJ2-2, with 9 bases matching TRBD2. V was pared by 3 bases and J by 5 bases, with 7 bases of the junction left unmatched. The germline V gene has CDR1 LNHDA and CDR2 SQIVND (reference sequence). The CDR3 runs 16 residues. The CDR3 region is CASSIPSGIFTGELFF. The CDR3 DNA is TGTGCCAGTAGTATCCCTAGCGGGATCTTTACCGGGGAGCTGTTTTTT. The variable domain in full, with the rest retrieved from reference TRBV19 and TRBJ2-2, is DGGITQSPKYLFRKEGQNVTLSCEQNLNHDAMYWYRQDPGQGLRLIYYSQIVNDFQKGDIAEGYSVSREKKESFPLTVTSAQKNPTAFYLCASSIPSGIFTGELFFGEGSRLTVL.

As for this clonotype: No conserved phenylalanine or tryptophan ends this CDR3, so it is likely a read error. J is TRBJ2-1 and V is TRBV25-1; 7 bases line up with TRBD2. In germline, CDR1 is MGHDK, CDR2 SYGVNS. The junction had 5 bases not matched to a gene; V was cut back by 3 bases and J by 0 bases. This CDR3 is 16 amino acids long. The CDR3 sequence is CASSDWGGGSYNEQFL. Written as DNA, the CDR3 is TGTGCCAGCAGTGATTGGGGCGGGGGCTCCTACAATGAGCAGTTCCTC.

The chain links TRBV7-3 to TRBJ2-5, with 9 bases fitting TRBD2. The germline V gene has CDR1 SGHTA and CDR2 FQGTGA. This CDR3 is built from 14 residues. Trimming cost V 5 bases and J 5 bases; bases outside gene matches: 6. This CDR3 reads CASSRLAVGETQYF. The CDR3 DNA follows: TGTGCCAGCAGCAGACTAGCGGTCGGTGAGACCCAGTACTTC.

This clonotype showed up just once. The V call is TRBV29-1, the J call TRBJ2-3; D gene ambiguous. CDR1 is SQVTM and CDR2 is ANQGSEA in the germline V gene. The CDR3 runs to 13 residues. V gave up 4 bases and J gave up 0 bases, with 8 bases separating them. Here the CDR3 reads CSVGPPSTDTQYF. The CDR3 nucleotides are TGCAGCGTTGGGCCCCCTAGCACAGATACGCAGTATTTT.

About this clonotype itself: The CDR3 ends on some other residue instead of the conserved phenylalanine or tryptophan, so this is likely a read error. The V and J genes are TRBV11-2 and TRBJ2-1; either TRBD1 or TRBD2 may fit D (5 bases each). Trimming took 0 bases from V and 0 from J, leaving 12 bases between them. CDR1 is SGHAT, CDR2 FQNNGV, per germline. The CDR3 extends over 17 amino acids. CDR3 nucleotides: TGTGCCAGCAGCTTAGAGGATGAGGGGAGCTCCTACAATGAGCAGTTCTCC. It encodes CASSLEDEGSSYNEQFS.